One and the same sample provided the 27 T cell receptor beta chains below, sequenced in a study of identical twins listed by TCRdb under 2016. Libraries were built with 5' RACE. The listed sequencing device is Illumina HiSeq 2000. TCRdb itself trimmed the public reads at Q25 with fastp, ran MiXCR and retained productive beta chains. A single entry per CDR3 protein holds the most common genes and DNA from its merged rows. The sample has 460,000 or so distinct CDR3 sequences on record, approximately 15% of them singletons. The leading ten clones occupy about 0.52% of the sample. These data were also filed under a second study, of yellow fever vaccine responses in identical twins.

Sequences were obtained from CD4+ T cells sorted from blood. Receptor source: a woman aged 18-29 years in good health.

In the case of this clonotype: One end of the junction varies from germline; a read error may be responsible. The rearrangement uses TRBV5-4 and TRBJ1-1; D might be TRBD1 (5 bases). The length of the CDR3 is 14 residues. The germline V gene encodes CDR1 SGHNT and CDR2 YYREEE (reference sequence). CDR3 DNA: TGTGCCAGCAGCTTGACACACGGGGGGACTGAAGTTTTCTTT. This sequence encodes CASSLTHGGTEVFF.

The sample holds a few counts of this clonotype. The CDR3 region has the DNA TGTGCCAGCAGCTTAGTGTCGGGGGTAGAGACCCAGTACTTC. Protein product: CASSLVSGVETQYF. The chain employs TRBV7-8 and TRBJ2-5, with D possibly TRBD2 on 6 matching bases. Germline V CDR1 and CDR2: SGHVS, FQNEAQ. The CDR3 runs to 14 residues. Trimming left V 1 base short and J 4 bases short, with 10 bases between.

CDR3 bases: TGTGCCAGCAGCCCCGACTGGACTAGCGGGGGCAATGAGCAGTTCTTC. As protein: CASSPDWTSGGNEQFF. The chain employs TRBV4-2 and TRBJ2-1; 13 bases agree with TRBD2. Germline V CDR1 and CDR2: LGHNA, YNFKEQ. The CDR3 is 16 amino acids. The J segment lost 6 bases and the V segment lost 4 bases, leaving 6 bases of the junction unmatched.

This clonotype has a handful of counts. The CDR3 is CSARDRGYNTEAFF. CDR3 DNA: TGCAGTGCTAGAGATCGGGGGTATAACACTGAAGCTTTCTTT. V and J are TRBV20-1 and TRBJ1-1; tentatively, D is TRBD1 (5 bases). The germline gives CDR1 DFQATT, CDR2 SNEGSKA (reference sequence). Between the trimmed V and J ends, which lost 0 bases and 2 bases, there was a span of 10 bases. This CDR3 has 14 amino acids.

The J gene is TRBJ2-7, the V gene TRBV20-1; TRBD1 matches 11 bases. The CDR3 spans 15 residues. The trim removed 6 bases at V and 2 bases at J, leaving 9 bases unmatched. Germline-derived CDR1 and CDR2 are DFQATT and SNEGSKA (reference sequence). CDR3 coding DNA: TGCAGTGCACCTCACGGGACAGGGGGGCCCTACGAGCAGTACTTC. Its protein is CSAPHGTGGPYEQYF.

The chain uses TRBV20-1 and TRBJ2-7; 7 bases are a match to TRBD1. CDR3 length equals 15 residues. From germline, CDR1 is DFQATT and CDR2 SNEGSKA (reference sequence). The trim removed 0 bases at V and 1 base at J, leaving 6 bases unmatched. The CDR3 DNA follows: TGCAGTGCTAGAGATCGACAGGGTATATCCTACGAGCAGTACTTC. Protein product: CSARDRQGISYEQYF.

V usage is TRBV6-5 and J usage is TRBJ2-2; no firm D call. Germline V gene data show CDR1 as MNHEY and CDR2 as SVGAGI. Trimming pared 2 bases from V and 6 bases from J, leaving 7 bases between. CDR3 size: 13 residues. The CDR3 DNA sequence: TGTGCCAGCAGTTACGGTAGTCCCGGGGAGCTGTTTTTT. Protein sequence: CASSYGSPGELFF.

The chain joins TRBV5-1 to TRBJ2-1; a possible D gene is TRBD2 (6 bases). From germline, CDR1 is SGHRS and CDR2 YFSETQ. This CDR3 spans 16 amino acids. V was cut by 3 bases and J by 0 bases, with 13 bases left in between. CDR3 DNA sequence: TGCGCCAGCAGCTCGTTTGCGGGAAGCTCCTACAATGAGCAGTTCTTC. Translation gives CASSSFAGSSYNEQFF.

The rearrangement joins TRBV21-1 to TRBJ2-7. TRBV21-1 is assigned pseudogene status. The CDR3 has 15 amino acids. The CDR3 loop is CASSKGRTGLYEQYF. CDR3 DNA: TGTGCCAGCAGCAAAGGGAGAACCGGCCTCTACGAGCAGTACTTC.

This sequence joins TRBV12-3 or TRBV12-4 and TRBJ2-1; perhaps D is TRBD1 or TRBD2 (5 bases each). The ends were cut back, 0 bases at V and 8 bases at J, with 17 bases in the middle. The CDR3 loop spans 16 amino acids. In nucleotides, the CDR3 is TGTGCCAGCAGTTTAGCTTCTATAGTCTCGGGGCATGAGCAGTTCTTC. The encoded protein is CASSLASIVSGHEQFF.

The J gene is TRBJ1-2, the V gene TRBV6-2 or TRBV6-3; no definite D call. V lost 3 bases and J lost 3, with 8 bases in between. The CDR3 has 13 amino acids. In germline, CDR1 is MNHEY, CDR2 SVGEGT. The CDR3, as DNA: TGTGCCAGCAGTTATGACGGTTACTATGGCTACACCTTC. This encodes CASSYDGYYGYTF.

The V and J genes are TRBV7-3 and TRBJ2-7; D gene ambiguous. Trimming took 2 bases from V and 6 from J, leaving 14 bases between them. This CDR3 spans 14 amino acids. The germline V gene encodes CDR1 SGHTA and CDR2 FQGTGA. For the CDR3, the DNA is TGTGCCAGCAGCTTAGGCGGCCCAGGCGTCGAGCAGTACTTC. It yields the protein CASSLGGPGVEQYF.

The CDR3 loop is CASSPRTSGGVSPYNEQFF. CDR3 nucleotides: TGTGCCAGCAGTCCCCGGACTAGCGGGGGGGTGTCCCCCTACAATGAGCAGTTCTTC. The chain has TRBV6-1 and TRBJ2-1; TRBD2 aligns across 15 bases. This CDR3 has 19 amino acids. V lost 5 bases, J lost 2 bases, and 10 bases stayed unmatched. CDR1 and CDR2 from the germline V gene are MNHNS and SASEGT.

This clonotype was counted ten times or more. The genes are TRBV4-3 and TRBJ2-3; no firm D call. Trimming left V 0 bases short and J 0 bases short, with 7 bases between. Germline V gives CDR1 LGHNA, CDR2 YSLEER. The CDR3 sequence is 15 residues long. The chain's CDR3 is CASSQDPASTDTQYF. DNA of the CDR3: TGCGCCAGCAGCCAAGATCCGGCTAGCACAGATACGCAGTATTTT.

At least ten counts were recorded for this clonotype. The V and J genes are TRBV29-1 and TRBJ2-2; the match to TRBD2 covers 7 bases. Germline V gene data show CDR1 as SQVTM and CDR2 as ANQGSEA. The CDR3 runs to 13 residues. J gave up 1 base and V 6 bases, and 2 bases lay outside the gene matches. DNA for the CDR3: TGCAGCGTGCGGGAGCTGAACACCGGGGAGCTGTTTTTT. Its translation is CSVRELNTGELFF.

J is TRBJ2-4 and V is TRBV4-1, with D unresolved. The CDR3 sequence is 18 residues long. Germline-derived CDR1 and CDR2 are MGHRA and YSYEKL. Trimming cost V 0 bases and J 7 bases, with 22 bases left between them. The CDR3 loop reads CASSQDPRWDTRFNIQYF. CDR3 DNA: TGCGCCAGCAGCCAAGATCCCAGATGGGATACGCGGTTTAACATTCAGTACTTC.

The chain joins TRBV10-3 to TRBJ2-2; D may be TRBD2 (5 bases). Deletions cut 3 bases from V and 10 bases from J, with 12 bases between. The CDR3 loop spans 13 amino acids. Germline V gene lookup returns CDR1 ENHRY and CDR2 SYGVKD. The CDR3 DNA reads TGTGCCATCAGTGATTTCGGACTGGCGGAGCTGTTTTTT. It encodes CAISDFGLAELFF.

A few counts support this clonotype. The chain has TRBV6-5 and TRBJ2-3; 11 bases map to TRBD2. Germline V lookup: CDR1 MNHEY, CDR2 SVGAGI. The CDR3 loop spans 17 amino acids. V gave up 0 bases and J gave up 5 bases; unmatched junction bases: 7. The CDR3: CASSYSLAGGPQDTQYF. CDR3 coding DNA: TGTGCCAGCAGTTACTCGTTAGCGGGAGGGCCGCAAGATACGCAGTATTTT.

In this sample, this clonotype turned up many times. This chain connects TRBV28 to TRBJ2-2; 10 nucleotides line up with TRBD1. After removal of 5 bases from V and 5 bases from J, the junction contained 8 bases not matched to a gene. CDR1 MDHEN and CDR2 SYDVKM come from the germline V gene. This CDR3 spans 16 amino acids. In nucleotides, the CDR3 is TGTGCCAGCAGTAAACCGGGACAGGGGAGGACCGGGGAGCTGTTTTTT. Its translation: CASSKPGQGRTGELFF.

This rearrangement joins TRBV5-1 to TRBJ2-1; weak D call: TRBD1 (6 bases). Germline CDR1 reads SGHRS; CDR2 reads YFSETQ. V lost 4 bases to trimming and J lost 1 base, with 27 bases between them. This CDR3 is 20 amino acids long. CDR3 in amino acids: CASSRRQGLLTSLSYNEQFF. CDR3 in DNA: TGCGCCAGCAGCCGCCGCCAGGGGCTTCTTACATCGTTATCCTACAATGAGCAGTTCTTC.

This clonotype appeared a few times. This chain uses TRBV6-2 or TRBV6-3 with TRBJ2-1, with 15 bases that match TRBD2. V was clipped by 6 bases and J by 4 bases; unmatched bases: 13. Germline V gene data show CDR1 as MNHEY and CDR2 as SVGEGT. The CDR3 length is 19 residues. The DNA for the CDR3 is TGTGCCAGCAGCCATACGCCGGGACTAGCGGGAGGACAATACAATGAGCAGTTCTTC. Protein: CASSHTPGLAGGQYNEQFF.

The chain couples TRBV5-1 to TRBJ2-5; TRBD1 matches at 7 bases. With 4 bases clipped from V and 5 bases from J, the junction kept 8 bases outside the gene matches. The CDR3 totals 14 residues. Germline CDR1 reads SGHRS; CDR2 reads YFSETQ. The CDR3 coding sequence is TGCGCCAGCAGCGACAGGGTTGATATGGAGACCCAGTACTTC. Translation: CASSDRVDMETQYF.

V and J are TRBV7-8 and TRBJ2-5; D possibly corresponds to TRBD2 (6 bases). The CDR3 totals 16 residues. Trimming cost V 0 bases and J 6 bases, with 17 bases left between them. The V gene's germline CDR1 is SGHVS and CDR2 FQNEAQ. The CDR3 nucleotides read TGTGCCAGCAGCTTAGCGCGGTGGGACTTTGGGCAGACCCAGTACTTC. This encodes CASSLARWDFGQTQYF.

This clonotype showed up many times. The chain links TRBV12-3 or TRBV12-4 to TRBJ2-2, with 8 bases that match TRBD1. The CDR3 sequence is 15 residues long. Trimming cost V 5 bases and J 6 bases; bases outside gene matches: 8. In DNA form, the CDR3 reads TGTGCCAGCAGTCCCGGACAGGGAAAGGCCGGGGAGCTGTTTTTT. Residues: CASSPGQGKAGELFF.

This clonotype was seen ten or more times. The V and J genes are TRBV2 and TRBJ2-1; D is unclear. CDR1 and CDR2 from the germline V gene are SNHLY and FYNNEI. The length of the CDR3 is 13 residues. Trimming took 4 bases from V and 4 from J, leaving 8 bases between them. Written as DNA, the CDR3 is TGTGCCAGCAGTGCCGCGGTATACAATGAGCAGTTCTTC. Residues: CASSAAVYNEQFF.

J is TRBJ2-3 and V is TRBV6-1; 7 bases are a match to TRBD1. Trimming removed 5 bases from V and 3 bases from J; junction bases left unmatched: 8. The germline V gene has CDR1 MNHNS and CDR2 SASEGT. The CDR3 covers 15 residues. The chain's CDR3 is CASSRQGSRTDTQYF. The CDR3 nucleotides read TGTGCCAGCAGTCGACAGGGTTCAAGGACAGATACGCAGTATTTT.

The chain links TRBV7-9 to TRBJ2-1, with 8 bases fitting TRBD1. CDR3 length: 15 amino acids. V lost 5 bases and J lost 7; bases outside the gene matches: 10. Germline CDR1 reads SEHNR; CDR2 reads FQNEAQ (reference sequence). The CDR3 DNA sequence: TGTGCCAGCAGCCTCGGACAGGGAAGCAGGAATGAGCAGTTCTTC. It encodes CASSLGQGSRNEQFF.